The 16 T cell receptor beta chains below were found in one sample sequenced in a study of shared clonotypes between healthy human individuals. TCRdb's copy holds only in-frame clones and misses some; the assay was immunoSEQ multiplex PCR. The table has over a million clones, around three quarters seen once. What was sequenced was memory CD4+ T cells from PBMCs. As for subset: CD45RA-negative fraction. All receptors derive from a man aged 18 to 30 in good health. Some clones in this sample may be carry-over from other donors' samples.

This sequence joins TRBV7-2 and TRBJ1-5; TRBD1 matches 8 bases. Unmatched junction bases numbered 9, after V lost 5 bases and J lost 6 bases. CDR1 and CDR2 (germline): SGHTA, FQGNSA. CDR3 length: 15 amino acids. This CDR3 is CASSKGQGRGQPQHF. The DNA for the CDR3 is TGTGCCAGCAGCAAAGGACAGGGTCGGGGTCAGCCCCAGCATTTT.

Concerning this clone: A much larger clone lies a single base off, so this may be a read error. This chain connects TRBV6-1 to TRBJ1-3; D is unclear. The CDR3 runs 15 residues. Between the trimmed V and J ends, which lost 2 bases and 9 bases, there was a span of 17 bases. CDR1 and CDR2 from the germline V gene are MNHNS and SASEGT. CDR3 residues: CASSELAVGVSTIYF. DNA for the CDR3: TGTGCCAGCAGTGAATTGGCCGTCGGTGTAAGCACCATATATTTT.

CDR3 nucleotides: TGTGCCACCAGCAGAGTGGCTTTCGGGCGGGAGCAGTACTTC. As protein: CATSRVAFGREQYF. V and J are TRBV15 and TRBJ2-7; D not resolved. The V and J ends lost 1 base and 7 bases respectively, with 14 bases between them. The germline gives CDR1 LNHNV, CDR2 YYDKDF (reference sequence). The CDR3 covers 14 residues.

Note on this clone: The same CDR3 can be traced to other DNA sequences in this sample. The CDR3 DNA sequence: TGTGCCAGCAGCGTAGTTGGCGATACGCAGTATTTT. Its translation: CASSVVGDTQYF. The chain employs TRBV9 and TRBJ2-3; no clear D gene. Looked up from germline, CDR1 is SGDLS and CDR2 is YYNGEE. This CDR3 region has 12 residues. V lost 0 bases and J 6 bases, leaving 5 bases between the germline ends.

The chain recombines TRBV28 with TRBJ2-3, with D perhaps TRBD2 (6 bases). Trimming took off 11 bases at V and 4 bases at J, with 16 bases between the two ends. Germline loops: CDR1 MDHEN, CDR2 SYDVKM. This CDR3 is built from 13 residues. The CDR3 here is CASVGGDADTQYF. CDR3 nucleotides: TGTGCCTCGGTCGGGGGAGACGCAGATACGCAGTATTTT. Filled out from reference TRBV28 and TRBJ2-3, the complete variable domain reads DVKVTQSSRYLVKRTGEKVFLECVQDMDHENMFWYRQDPGLGLRLIYFSYDVKMKEKGDIPEGYSVSREKKERFSLILESASTNQTSMYLCASVGGDADTQYFGPGTRLTVL.

The J gene is TRBJ1-1, the V gene TRBV27; D not certain. V lost 3 bases and J 0 bases, leaving 17 bases between the germline ends. CDR1 MNHEY and CDR2 SMNVEV come from the germline V gene (reference sequence). The CDR3 consists of 17 residues. The CDR3 DNA follows: TGTGCCAGCAGTTTCCCTACTGTACAGAACCTGAACACTGAAGCTTTCTTT. Its protein is CASSFPTVQNLNTEAFF.

The CDR3 region has the DNA TGTGCCAGCAGTTTAAACAGGGGAGGTGCCGGCTACACCTTC. Amino acids: CASSLNRGGAGYTF. The chain links TRBV28 to TRBJ1-2; TRBD1 matches at 7 bases. This CDR3 has 14 residues. CDR1 MDHEN and CDR2 SYDVKM come from the germline V gene. With V trimmed by 2 bases and J by 8 bases, 8 bases remained unmatched.

This rearrangement joins TRBV11-3 to TRBJ2-3; D is unresolved. The CDR3 totals 16 residues. The V end lost 2 bases, the J end lost 0 bases, and 12 bases lay between the germline ends. Germline assignment: CDR1 SGHNT and CDR2 YENEEA. The DNA of the CDR3 is TGTGCCAGCAGCTTACGGGCTGGCTCTAGCACAGATACGCAGTATTTT. Encoded protein: CASSLRAGSSTDTQYF. Looking up the rest from reference TRBV11-3 and TRBJ2-3 gives the full variable domain: EAGVVQSPRYKIIEKKQPVAFWCNPISGHNTLYWYLQNLGQGPELLIRYENEEAVDDSQLPKDRFSAERLKGVDSTLKIQPAELGDSAVYLCASSLRAGSSTDTQYFGPGTRLTVL.

The rearrangement joins TRBV6-1 to TRBJ2-1; possible D gene TRBD1, 6 bases. The CDR3 contains 12 residues. Trimming removed 8 bases at V and 6 bases at J, with 11 bases between. Germline V gene data show CDR1 as MNHNS and CDR2 as SASEGT. The CDR3 DNA follows: TGTGCCAGCTCACACAGGGTCAATGAGCAGTTCTTC. Translated: CASSHRVNEQFF.

This sequence joins TRBV19 and TRBJ1-5; 10 bases are shared with TRBD1. Looked up from germline, CDR1 is LNHDA and CDR2 is SQIVND (reference sequence). V gave up 4 bases and J gave up 2 bases; unmatched junction bases: 5. This CDR3 contains 16 residues. In nucleotides, the CDR3 is TGTGCCAGTAGTAAGATTGGGACAGGGGGCAATCAGCCCCAGCATTTT. Residues: CASSKIGTGGNQPQHF.

In this sample, this clone turned up once. The rearrangement links TRBV6-5 to TRBJ2-1, with a tentative D call TRBD2 (6 bases). The CDR3 covers 15 residues. V lost 5 bases and J lost 4, with 15 bases in between. CDR1 is MNHEY and CDR2 is SVGAGI in the germline V gene. DNA of the CDR3: TGTGCCAGCAGTATTAGGAGGGCCGGGTACAATGAGCAGTTCTTC. It translates to CASSIRRAGYNEQFF.

The chain has TRBV28 and TRBJ2-7; TRBD2 aligns across 11 bases. The CDR3 is 15 residues long. The germline V gene encodes CDR1 MDHEN and CDR2 SYDVKM. V was pared by 6 bases and J by 3 bases, with 7 bases of the junction left unmatched. The CDR3 sequence is CASRDRTSGHYEQYF. CDR3 nucleotide sequence: TGTGCCAGCAGGGACCGGACTAGCGGGCACTACGAGCAGTACTTC.

The chain is built from TRBV10-1 and TRBJ1-1; D is undetermined. The CDR3 is 13 amino acids. V was shortened by 2 bases and J by 1 base, with 5 bases between the two germline ends. The germline gives CDR1 WNHNN, CDR2 SYGVQD (reference sequence). The CDR3 bases are TGCGCCAGCAGTGAGGGCCCGAACACTGAAGCTTTCTTT. Protein product: CASSEGPNTEAFF.

This clone occurred once. The V gene is TRBV30, the J gene TRBJ2-7, with no clear D. Between the trimmed V and J ends, which lost 4 bases and 5 bases, there was a span of 12 bases. CDR3 length: 12 residues. Germline lookup yields CDR1 GTSNPN and CDR2 SVGIG (reference sequence). The CDR3 here is CAWKVVSHEQYF. As DNA, the CDR3 is TGTGCCTGGAAGGTGGTGTCCCACGAGCAGTACTTC. The full variable domain, completed using reference TRBV30 and TRBJ2-7, is SQTIHQWPATLVQPVGSPLSLECTVEGTSNPNLYWYRQAAGRGLQLLFYSVGIGQISSEVPQNLSASRPQDRQFILSSKKLLLSDSGFYLCAWKVVSHEQYFGPGTRLTVT.

This clone was counted ten times or more. This sequence joins TRBV7-2 and TRBJ2-7, with 10 bases that match TRBD2. The trim removed 5 bases at V and 5 bases at J, leaving 3 bases unmatched. CDR3 length: 13 amino acids. Germline loops: CDR1 SGHTA, CDR2 FQGNSA. As DNA, the CDR3 is TGTGCCAGCAGCCCGGGACTAGCGAACGAGCAGTACTTC. It codes for CASSPGLANEQYF.

The rearrangement joins TRBV19 to TRBJ2-1; D perhaps matches TRBD1 (6 bases). This CDR3 contains 14 residues. V was trimmed by 6 bases and J by 4 bases, leaving 13 bases between them. Looked up from germline, CDR1 is LNHDA and CDR2 is SQIVND (reference sequence). The chain's CDR3 is CASSPGTFYNEQFF. CDR3 bases: TGTGCCAGTAGCCCTGGGACATTTTACAATGAGCAGTTCTTC.